This passage covers 31 T cell receptor beta chains from one sample sequenced in a study of T cells in Graves' hyperthyroidism and ophthalmopathy. The TCR beta CDR3 regions underwent amplification using RNA transcripts as the source. TCR CDR3 underwent first-round RT-PCR with the HTBI primer set. TCRdb passed the multiplex PCR reads through MiXCR, listing each CDR3 protein once. The sample shows approximately 220,000 distinct CDR3 sequences, about 18% of them seen only once. The sample was blood. These TCRs come from a man in his forties with Graves' hyperthyroidism.

This clonotype was recorded only once. The J gene is TRBJ2-1, the V gene TRBV7-2; D not certain. Trimming cost V 0 bases and J 7 bases, with 16 bases left between them. There are 16 residues in the CDR3. Per the germline V gene, CDR1 is SGHTA and CDR2 is FQGNSA. The CDR3 region is CASSLAYVGLGNEQFF. The DNA for the CDR3 is TGTGCCAGCAGCTTAGCTTACGTCGGGTTGGGGAATGAGCAGTTCTTC.

This clonotype was detected ten times or more. This sequence joins TRBV20-1 and TRBJ2-7; no clear D. The CDR3 totals 11 residues. V lost 6 bases and J lost 3, with 9 bases in between. Germline V CDR1 and CDR2: DFQATT, SNEGSKA (reference sequence). The chain's CDR3 is CSANDHYEQYF. The CDR3 nucleotides are TGCAGTGCCAACGACCACTACGAGCAGTACTTC.

The gene calls are TRBV24-1 and TRBJ2-2, with 10 nucleotides matching TRBD1. After removal of 7 bases from V and 0 bases from J, the junction contained 1 base not matched to a gene. This CDR3 contains 15 residues. CDR1 is KGHDR, CDR2 SFDVKD, per germline. The CDR3 nucleotides read TGTGCCACCAGAGGACAGGGGGCGAACACCGGGGAGCTGTTTTTT. Translating gives CATRGQGANTGELFF.

This clonotype was counted many times. The DNA for the CDR3 is TGTGCCAGCAGTGAAAGGGCAGGGACCAACGAGCAGTACTTC. It specifies CASSERAGTNEQYF. This chain uses TRBV6-1 with TRBJ2-7; D is possibly TRBD1 or TRBD2 (5 bases each). CDR1 and CDR2 (germline): MNHNS, SASEGT. The CDR3 covers 14 residues. Trimming removed 2 bases at V and 5 bases at J, with 13 bases between.

This clonotype was seen ten or more times. The V gene is TRBV7-9, the J gene TRBJ2-7, with TRBD1 as a possible D gene (7 bases). The germline V gene encodes CDR1 SEHNR and CDR2 FQNEAQ (reference sequence). This CDR3 contains 18 residues. V gave up 0 bases and J gave up 3 bases, with 21 bases separating them. In nucleotides, the CDR3 is TGTGCCAGCAGCTTAGCGCGGGGACAGCTTCGGTCTCGCTACGAGCAGTACTTC. This sequence encodes CASSLARGQLRSRYEQYF.

The chain couples TRBV20-1 to TRBJ2-1; 13 bases line up with TRBD2. Germline V lookup: CDR1 DFQATT, CDR2 SNEGSKA (reference sequence). This CDR3 contains 17 residues. J was trimmed by 9 bases and V by 2 bases; bases with no gene match: 13. The DNA for the CDR3 is TGCAGTGCTAGAATCCCCTCCGGGACTAGCGGGACAAGTGAGCAGTTCTTC. Amino acids: CSARIPSGTSGTSEQFF.

The gene calls are TRBV18 and TRBJ1-4, with a weak D call TRBD1 (5 bases). V lost 3 bases and J 3 bases, leaving 8 bases between the germline ends. The CDR3 is 14 residues long. Per germline, CDR1 KGHSH and CDR2 LQKENI. In DNA, the CDR3 is TGTGCCAGCTCACCCCCGGGGGCTAATGAAAAACTGTTTTTT. It is translated as CASSPPGANEKLFF.

The V call is TRBV7-2, the J call TRBJ1-5, with D tentatively TRBD1 (6 bases). Germline CDR1 reads SGHTA; CDR2 reads FQGNSA. V shed 1 base and J shed 5 bases, with 18 bases lying between them. The CDR3 runs to 17 residues. The CDR3 loop is CASSLGVSGGAHQPQHF. The CDR3 DNA is TGTGCCAGCAGCTTAGGGGTTTCGGGGGGCGCGCATCAGCCCCAGCATTTT.

The genes are TRBV3-1 and TRBJ2-3, with D uncertain. V was pared by 2 bases and J by 1 base, with 10 bases between. The germline gives CDR1 LGHDT, CDR2 YNNKEL (reference sequence). This CDR3 contains 15 residues. The CDR3 is CASSQLVSGTDTQYF. CDR3 nucleotide sequence: TGTGCCAGCAGCCAACTAGTGAGTGGCACAGATACGCAGTATTTT.

Points on this clonotype: This could be a read error, since a much larger clone is one nucleotide away. The genes are TRBV30 and TRBJ1-1; D ambiguous. This CDR3 region has 13 residues. Germline V gives CDR1 GTSNPN, CDR2 SVGIG (reference sequence). CDR3 nucleotides: TGTGGCTGGAGTGTTTCCATGAACACTGAAGCTTTCTTT. Its protein product is CGWSVSMNTEAFF.

This chain connects TRBV7-3 to TRBJ2-6; D not certain. CDR1 and CDR2 (germline): SGHTA, FQGTGA. The CDR3 runs to 13 residues. V lost 5 bases and J lost 4, with 6 bases in between. The CDR3, as DNA: TGTGCCAGCAGCGCCCAAGGGGCCAACGTCCTGACTTTC. This gives the protein CASSAQGANVLTF.

This clonotype was found a few times. The chain has TRBV7-9 and TRBJ2-5; 7 positions match TRBD2. This CDR3 has 15 residues. Germline V gene data show CDR1 as SEHNR and CDR2 as FQNEAQ (reference sequence). The V and J ends lost 1 base and 4 bases, in that order; junction bases with no gene match: 6. Here the CDR3 reads CASSLVGGFGETQYF. As DNA, the CDR3 is TGTGCCAGCAGCTTAGTGGGGGGGTTCGGAGAGACCCAGTACTTC.

The genes are TRBV7-9 and TRBJ2-1, with 7 positions matching TRBD2. Germline lookup yields CDR1 SEHNR and CDR2 FQNEAQ (reference sequence). This CDR3 has 16 residues. V dropped 5 bases and J dropped 0; count of bases not matched to a gene: 7. The CDR3 here is CASSHPGTNSYNEQFF. DNA of the CDR3: TGTGCCAGCAGCCACCCGGGGACTAACTCCTACAATGAGCAGTTCTTC.

In this sample, this clonotype turned up many times. The chain uses TRBV6-6 and TRBJ1-5, with D tentatively TRBD1 (6 bases). The germline gives CDR1 MNHNY, CDR2 SVGAGI (reference sequence). The V end lost 2 bases, the J end lost 3 bases, and 32 bases lay between the germline ends. The CDR3 is made up of 22 amino acids. CDR3 DNA: TGTGCCAGCAGTTACCCCGCGATACTCCGGGACATATTATGGTTCAACAATCAGCCCCAGCATTTT. Translated, it gives CASSYPAILRDILWFNNQPQHF.

The chain links TRBV5-6 to TRBJ2-7; D unclear. CDR3 size: 13 residues. Trimming left V 5 bases short and J 8 bases short, with 17 bases between. Per the germline V gene, CDR1 is SGHDT and CDR2 is YYEEEE. The CDR3 reads CASRPSKVFKQYF. Here the CDR3 DNA reads TGTGCCAGCAGACCGTCGAAGGTCTTTAAGCAGTACTTC.

This clonotype was recorded many times. The chain links TRBV7-3 to TRBJ2-1, with a possible D match to TRBD1 (7 bases). The V end lost 1 base, the J end lost 1 base, and 14 bases lay between the germline ends. The CDR3 contains 17 residues. The germline V gene has CDR1 SGHTA and CDR2 FQGTGA. CDR3 protein: CASSLMAGGSSYNEQFF. The CDR3 nucleotides read TGTGCCAGCAGCTTAATGGCAGGGGGGTCGTCCTACAATGAGCAGTTCTTC. The variable domain in full, with the rest retrieved from reference TRBV7-3 and TRBJ2-1, is GAGVSQTPSNKVTEKGKYVELRCDPISGHTALYWYRQSLGQGPEFLIYFQGTGAADDSGLPNDRFFAVRPEGSVSTLKIQRTERGDSAVYLCASSLMAGGSSYNEQFFGPGTRLTVL.

The V and J genes are TRBV9 and TRBJ1-5, with D unclear. V was trimmed by 4 bases and J by 4 bases, leaving 12 bases between them. Per the germline V gene, CDR1 is SGDLS and CDR2 is YYNGEE. This CDR3 has 14 amino acids. Written as DNA, the CDR3 is TGTGCCAGCAGCCCCCTAGGTTATAATCAGCCCCAGCATTTT. Translated: CASSPLGYNQPQHF.

This clonotype was found many times. The CDR3 coding sequence is TGTGCCAGCAGTGAAGAGGTAGCGGAGCTGTTTTTT. This codes for CASSEEVAELFF. This chain links TRBV2 with TRBJ2-2; D not resolved. CDR3 length equals 12 residues. V dropped 1 base and J dropped 10 bases, with 7 bases sitting between them. Germline assignment: CDR1 SNHLY and CDR2 FYNNEI.

Turning to this clonotype: A much larger clone differs from this one at a single base, so this may be a read error. V is TRBV20-1 and J is TRBJ2-3, with D possibly matching TRBD2 (6 bases). Germline values: CDR1 DFQATT, CDR2 SNEGSKA (reference sequence). V was trimmed by 6 bases and J by 1 base, leaving 17 bases between them. This CDR3 contains 15 residues. The chain's CDR3 is CSASTNSGGTDTQYF. The CDR3 DNA reads as TGCAGTGCCAGTACGAATAGCGGAGGCACAGATACGCAGTATTTT.

In this sample, this clonotype turned up many times. This chain connects TRBV28 to TRBJ2-2; 9 bases fit TRBD1. V trimming: 7 bases; J trimming: 3 bases; junction bases outside the gene matches: 6. The CDR3 loop spans 15 amino acids. Germline CDR1 MDHEN, CDR2 SYDVKM. The CDR3 reads CASISGQGYTGELFF. The CDR3 DNA reads TGTGCCAGCATTTCTGGACAGGGGTACACCGGGGAGCTGTTTTTT.

The sample holds a few counts of this clonotype. The chain's CDR3 is CSASSTGGNTEAFF. The CDR3 bases are TGCAGTGCTAGTTCGACAGGGGGGAACACTGAAGCTTTCTTT. The chain couples TRBV20-1 to TRBJ1-1; 9 bases align to TRBD1. V shed 3 bases and J 1 base; nucleotides not matched to a gene: 3. CDR3 length equals 14 residues. Germline assignment: CDR1 DFQATT and CDR2 SNEGSKA (reference sequence).

This clonotype appeared many times. This chain connects TRBV7-9 to TRBJ2-5; no clear D. Trimming left V 3 bases short and J 10 bases short, with 18 bases between. The germline gives CDR1 SEHNR, CDR2 FQNEAQ (reference sequence). The CDR3 contains 14 residues. CDR3 in amino acids: CASSFSQWGRDQYF. In DNA, the CDR3 is TGTGCCAGCAGCTTTTCTCAATGGGGTAGGGACCAGTACTTC.

This clonotype has at least ten counts. The rearrangement uses TRBV3-1 and TRBJ2-5; 13 bases map to TRBD2. With 5 bases clipped from V and 12 bases from J, the junction kept 3 bases outside the gene matches. Germline V lookup: CDR1 LGHDT, CDR2 YNNKEL (reference sequence). The CDR3 is made up of 12 amino acids. CDR3 in amino acids: CASSGTSGEEYF. The CDR3 DNA reads TGTGCCAGCAGCGGGACTAGCGGGGAAGAGTACTTC.

This clonotype was picked up a small number of times. In nucleotides, the CDR3 is TGTGCCTGGAGTGTACCCCGGGGGGGCAATCAGCCCCAGCATTTT. Protein: CAWSVPRGGNQPQHF. This chain uses TRBV30 with TRBJ1-5; a possible D gene is TRBD1 (5 bases). This CDR3 comprises 15 residues. From germline, CDR1 is GTSNPN and CDR2 SVGIG (reference sequence). Deletions cut 0 bases from V and 2 bases from J, with 11 bases between.

This clonotype has only a few counts. The gene calls are TRBV12-3 or TRBV12-4 and TRBJ1-5, with a weak D call TRBD1 (5 bases). V was cut by 3 bases and J by 1 base, with 13 bases left in between. The CDR3 is made up of 16 amino acids. The CDR3 region is CASSLMGGRSNQPQHF. The CDR3 coding sequence is TGTGCCAGCAGTTTGATGGGGGGAAGGAGCAATCAGCCCCAGCATTTT.

This clonotype was seen at least ten times. The chain links TRBV10-3 to TRBJ1-5, with no clear D. The germline CDR1 and CDR2 sequences are ENHRY and SYGVKD. V was clipped by 6 bases and J by 0 bases, with 3 bases between them. This CDR3 is 12 amino acids long. The CDR3 is CAIRDSNQPQHF. Written as DNA, the CDR3 is TGTGCCATCAGGGATAGCAATCAGCCCCAGCATTTT.

The CDR3 region is CASSGGTASSTNEKLFF. CDR3 nucleotide sequence: TGCGCCAGCAGCGGCGGGACAGCCTCGTCAACTAATGAAAAACTGTTTTTT. The genes are TRBV5-1 and TRBJ1-4; 7 nucleotides agree with TRBD1. Per the germline V gene, CDR1 is SGHRS and CDR2 is YFSETQ. Trimming at V came to 4 bases and at J to 0 bases, leaving 9 bases not matched to a gene. The CDR3 is 17 residues long.

This clonotype appeared a few times. The chain carries TRBV5-1 and TRBJ1-3; 7 positions agree with TRBD1. The CDR3 runs 14 residues. Unmatched junction bases numbered 2, after V lost 5 bases and J lost 0 bases. CDR1 and CDR2 (germline): SGHRS, YFSETQ. CDR3 sequence (DNA): TGCGCCAGCAGTACAGGGGCCTCTGGAAACACCATATATTTT. Its protein product is CASSTGASGNTIYF.

Many counts were recorded for this clonotype. CDR3: CAISREGGQAEAFF. In DNA form, the CDR3 reads TGTGCCATCAGTAGAGAAGGAGGACAGGCTGAAGCTTTCTTT. This rearrangement joins TRBV10-3 to TRBJ1-1; TRBD1 agrees at 7 bases. The CDR3 is made up of 14 amino acids. With 5 bases clipped from V and 6 bases from J, the junction kept 9 bases outside the gene matches. CDR1 and CDR2 from the germline V gene are ENHRY and SYGVKD.

The table lists this clonotype with many counts. The V call is TRBV7-2, the J call TRBJ1-4; 8 nucleotides match TRBD1. The CDR3 extends over 13 amino acids. Germline V gene sequence: CDR1 SGHTA, CDR2 FQGNSA. With 5 bases clipped from V and 7 bases from J, the junction kept 3 bases outside the gene matches. The CDR3 loop reads CASSPDRGEKLFF. In DNA form, the CDR3 reads TGTGCCAGCAGCCCTGACAGGGGTGAAAAACTGTTTTTT.

This clonotype was observed a handful of times. The chain is built from TRBV19 and TRBJ1-2, with D perhaps matching TRBD1 (6 bases). The CDR3 runs 16 residues. CDR1 LNHDA and CDR2 SQIVND come from the germline V gene (reference sequence). The V gene lost 9 bases and the J gene lost 1 base, with 21 bases spanning the gap. In nucleotides, the CDR3 is TGTGCCAGCAGCATCTTTGCCGACAGGATTAACTATGGCTACACCTTC. This encodes CASSIFADRINYGYTF.